The clone carrying this TCR beta chain was detected many times. The antigen is not known. Carrying unique molecular identifiers, the cDNA also gained a universal primer site through template switching. TCRdb re-called the 5' RACE reads with MiXCR, one entry per CDR3 protein. The table records about 280,000 distinct CDR3 sequences, approximately 8% of them present only once. The CDR3 is 17 amino acids. V lost 0 bases to trimming and J lost 1 base, with 13 bases between them. Germline V gives CDR1 SGHAT, CDR2 FQNNGV. This record comes from a study of identical twins. Study-wide results and limits: Out-of-frame beta sequences exhibited a weaker degree of excess twin sharing.

The same data also contributed to another study, on yellow fever vaccine responses in identical twins. That paper adds: Twins' vaccine T cell response reportedly seemed partly convergent, partly personalized.

The chain has TRBV11-2 and TRBJ2-4, with D maybe TRBD2 (6 bases). The receptor comes from a young woman in good health. Sequencing was performed on memory (CD45RO+) T cells sorted from blood. CDR3: CASSLDRREGAKNIQYF. DNA of the CDR3: TGTGCCAGCAGCTTAGATAGGAGGGAAGGGGCCAAAAACATTCAGTACTTC.